The present entry profiles one TCR beta chain with its context. This CDR3 is 13 amino acids long. Germline-derived CDR1 and CDR2 are MNHEY and SVGAGI. With V trimmed by 6 bases and J by 7 bases, 8 bases remained unmatched. Profiled with immunoSEQ multiplex PCR; TCRdb holds only in-frame clones, not every one. Among about 83,000 clones listed, roughly nine tenths were seen once. These data come from a study of T cell changes during pregnancy in multiple sclerosis. The rearrangement joins TRBV6-5 to TRBJ1-2; 7 bases match TRBD1. The sequence was collected from a female donor in good health, serving as a control in a pregnancy study. Some clones in this sample may be carry-over from other donors' samples. This material consisted of PBMCs, taken in the first trimester of pregnancy. CDR3 loop: CASSLQGLGGYTF. CDR3 DNA: TGTGCCAGCAGCCTACAGGGGCTCGGTGGCTACACCTTC.